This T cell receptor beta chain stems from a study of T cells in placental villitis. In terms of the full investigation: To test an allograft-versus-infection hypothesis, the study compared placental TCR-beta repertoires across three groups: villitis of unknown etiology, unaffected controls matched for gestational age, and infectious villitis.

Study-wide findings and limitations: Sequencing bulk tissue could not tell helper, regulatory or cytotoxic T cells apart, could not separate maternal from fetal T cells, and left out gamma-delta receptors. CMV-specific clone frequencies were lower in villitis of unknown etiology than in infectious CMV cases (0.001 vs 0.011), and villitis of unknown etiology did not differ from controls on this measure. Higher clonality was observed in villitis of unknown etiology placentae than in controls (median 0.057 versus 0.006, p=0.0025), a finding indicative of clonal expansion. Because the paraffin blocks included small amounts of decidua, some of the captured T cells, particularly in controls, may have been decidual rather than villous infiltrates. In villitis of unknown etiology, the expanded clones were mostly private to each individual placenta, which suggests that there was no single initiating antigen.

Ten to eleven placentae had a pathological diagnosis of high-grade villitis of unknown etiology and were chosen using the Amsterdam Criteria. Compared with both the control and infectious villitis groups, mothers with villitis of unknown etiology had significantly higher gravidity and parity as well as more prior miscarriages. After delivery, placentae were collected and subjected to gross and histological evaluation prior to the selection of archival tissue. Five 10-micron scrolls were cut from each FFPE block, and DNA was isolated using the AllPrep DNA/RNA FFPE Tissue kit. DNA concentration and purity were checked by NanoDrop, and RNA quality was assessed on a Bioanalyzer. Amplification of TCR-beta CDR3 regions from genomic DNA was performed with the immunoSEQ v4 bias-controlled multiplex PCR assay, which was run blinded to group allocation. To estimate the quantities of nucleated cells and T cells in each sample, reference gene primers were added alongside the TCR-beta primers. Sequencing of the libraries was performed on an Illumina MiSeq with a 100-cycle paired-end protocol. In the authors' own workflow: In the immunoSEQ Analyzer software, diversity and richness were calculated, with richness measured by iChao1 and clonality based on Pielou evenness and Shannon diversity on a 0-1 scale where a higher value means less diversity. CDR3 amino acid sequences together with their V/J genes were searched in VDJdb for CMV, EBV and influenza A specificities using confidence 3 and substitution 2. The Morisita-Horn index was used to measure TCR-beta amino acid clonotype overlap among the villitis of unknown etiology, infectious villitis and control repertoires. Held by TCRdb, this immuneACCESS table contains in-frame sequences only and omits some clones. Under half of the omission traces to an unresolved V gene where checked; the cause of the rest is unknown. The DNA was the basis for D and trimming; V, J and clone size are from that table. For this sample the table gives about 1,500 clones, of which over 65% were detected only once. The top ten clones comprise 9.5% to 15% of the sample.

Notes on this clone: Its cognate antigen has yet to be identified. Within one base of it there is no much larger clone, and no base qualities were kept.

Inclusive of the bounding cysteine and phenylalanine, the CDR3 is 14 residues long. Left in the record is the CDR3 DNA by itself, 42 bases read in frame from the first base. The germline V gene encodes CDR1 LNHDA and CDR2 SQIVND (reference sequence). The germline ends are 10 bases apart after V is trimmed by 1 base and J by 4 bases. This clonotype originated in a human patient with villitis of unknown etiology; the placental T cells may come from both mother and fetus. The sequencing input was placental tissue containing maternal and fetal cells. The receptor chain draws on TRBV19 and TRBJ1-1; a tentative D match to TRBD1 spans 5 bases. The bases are TGTGCCAGTAGTATAGGACAGCTGTTCACTGAAGCTTTCTTT. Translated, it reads CASSIGQLFTEAFF.